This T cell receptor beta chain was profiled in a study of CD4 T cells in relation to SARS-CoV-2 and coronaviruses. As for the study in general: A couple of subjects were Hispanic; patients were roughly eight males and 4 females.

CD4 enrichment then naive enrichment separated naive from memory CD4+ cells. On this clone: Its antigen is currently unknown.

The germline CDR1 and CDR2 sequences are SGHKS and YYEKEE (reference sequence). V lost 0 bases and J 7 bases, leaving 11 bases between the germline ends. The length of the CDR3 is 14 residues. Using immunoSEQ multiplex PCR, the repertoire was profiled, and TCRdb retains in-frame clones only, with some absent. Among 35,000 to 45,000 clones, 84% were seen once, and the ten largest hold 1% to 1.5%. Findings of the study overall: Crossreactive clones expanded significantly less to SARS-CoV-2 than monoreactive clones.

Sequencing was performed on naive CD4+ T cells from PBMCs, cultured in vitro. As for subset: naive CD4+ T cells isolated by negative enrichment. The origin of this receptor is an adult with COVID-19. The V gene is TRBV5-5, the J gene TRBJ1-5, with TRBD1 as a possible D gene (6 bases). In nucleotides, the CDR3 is TGTGCCAGCAGCTTGGAGGCAGGGGTGCAGCCCCAGCATTTT. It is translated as CASSLEAGVQPQHF.